This TCR beta chain was obtained from a study of tumor-infiltrating lymphocytes in oesophageal squamous cell carcinoma. The CDR3 loop spans 14 amino acids. The germline V and J ends were trimmed by 6 bases and 8 bases, with 16 bases remaining between them. Germline V lookup: CDR1 MNHNS, CDR2 SASEGT. MiXCR, applied by TCRdb to the PCR reads, yields one record per CDR3 protein. The data show around 20,000 distinct CDR3 sequences, roughly 42% seen once. Within the sample, this clonotype is medium-sized (0.01 to 0.1%). This sequence was found in a male donor with esophageal squamous cell carcinoma. The chain joins TRBV6-1 to TRBJ1-4; possible D gene TRBD1, 6 bases. The sample was esophageal tumor tissue. The CDR3 sequence is CASSQQGWGEKLFF. The CDR3 coding sequence is TGTGCCAGCAGCCAACAGGGCTGGGGGGAAAAACTGTTTTTT.